Shown below are 3 T cell receptor beta chains from a single sample sequenced in a study of CD4 and CD8 cells across lung adenocarcinoma regions. TCRdb ran MiXCR on the PCR reads and lists one entry per CDR3 protein. The sample lists 7,000 to 9,500 distinct CDR3 sequences, 45% occurring once. Source material: CD8+ T cells from the center of a lung tumor. The receptors originated from a male donor with lung adenocarcinoma. The CD4 and CD8 labels of this study may be unreliable.

This clonotype is deemed medium-sized. The genes are TRBV6-1 and TRBJ2-5; a possible D gene is TRBD2 (7 bases). The CDR3 extends over 15 amino acids. Trimming removed 6 bases from V and 4 bases from J, with 18 bases in between. Germline loops: CDR1 MNHNS, CDR2 SASEGT. Written as DNA, the CDR3 is TGTGCCAGCAGGGACGAGTCGGGGGGCGGAGAGACCCAGTACTTC. Its protein product is CASRDESGGGETQYF.

The table lists this clonotype with many counts. This rearrangement joins TRBV6-5 to TRBJ2-2; D remains ambiguous. The V gene lost 0 bases and the J gene lost 2 bases, with 16 bases spanning the gap. Germline V CDR1 and CDR2: MNHEY, SVGAGI. CDR3 size: 18 residues. The CDR3 sequence: CASSYSLSWDFNTGELFF. CDR3 sequence (DNA): TGTGCCAGCAGTTACTCGCTTAGTTGGGATTTCAACACCGGGGAGCTGTTTTTT.

This clonotype was seen only a few times. V and J are TRBV6-1 and TRBJ2-3; TRBD1 or TRBD2 may be the D gene (5 bases each). Germline V gene sequence: CDR1 MNHNS, CDR2 SASEGT. Trimming removed 11 bases from V and 6 bases from J, with 15 bases in between. This CDR3 has 12 amino acids. The CDR3 DNA sequence: TGTGCCGTCCCTCCGGGACGTGATACGCAGTATTTT. Its protein is CAVPPGRDTQYF.